These 18 T cell receptor beta chains share one sample of origin, sequenced in a study of shared clonotypes between healthy human individuals. Profiled with immunoSEQ multiplex PCR; TCRdb holds only in-frame clones, not every one. The sample carries some 630,000 clones, 95% to 96% recorded once. CD8 cells classed as naive were CD45RO-negative and positively selected for CCR7, excluding terminally differentiated effector memory CD45RA+ cells. Sequencing input: naive CD8+ T cells sorted from blood. Receptor source: a woman aged 25 to 39 in good health.

The chain has TRBV27 and TRBJ2-7; 12 bases line up with TRBD2. The CDR3 runs to 14 residues. The germline CDR1 and CDR2 sequences are MNHEY and SMNVEV (reference sequence). Unmatched junction bases numbered 4, after V lost 8 bases and J lost 2 bases. CDR3 protein: CASRLAGAAYEQYF. The CDR3, as DNA: TGTGCCAGCCGACTAGCGGGAGCTGCCTACGAGCAGTACTTC.

The rearrangement joins TRBV6-1 to TRBJ1-1; D unresolved. V was pared by 6 bases and J by 2 bases, with 7 bases between. The CDR3 is 12 residues long. Per germline, CDR1 MNHNS and CDR2 SASEGT. CDR3 residues: CASRGLNTEAFF. DNA of the CDR3: TGTGCCAGCAGGGGTCTAAACACTGAAGCTTTCTTT.

The chain employs TRBV19 and TRBJ1-5; 7 nucleotides line up with TRBD1. The CDR3 length is 17 residues. Trimming at V came to 6 bases and at J to 6 bases, leaving 17 bases not matched to a gene. Germline CDR1 is LNHDA and CDR2 is SQIVND (reference sequence). The CDR3 bases are TGTGCCAGTAGCGACGACAGGGCCCCAGTGGTAGCTCAGCCCCAGCATTTT. Translation: CASSDDRAPVVAQPQHF. The variable domain in full, with the rest retrieved from reference TRBV19 and TRBJ1-5, is DGGITQSPKYLFRKEGQNVTLSCEQNLNHDAMYWYRQDPGQGLRLIYYSQIVNDFQKGDIAEGYSVSREKKESFPLTVTSAQKNPTAFYLCASSDDRAPVVAQPQHFGDGTRLSIL.

The V call is TRBV2, the J call TRBJ2-7, with 7 bases matching TRBD1. The CDR3 totals 15 residues. With V trimmed by 0 bases and J by 4 bases, 6 bases remained unmatched. In germline, CDR1 is SNHLY, CDR2 FYNNEI. Written as DNA, the CDR3 is TGTGCCAGCAGTGAAGCGCTTAGACAGGGTTACGAGCAGTACTTC. Amino acids: CASSEALRQGYEQYF.

This chain links TRBV28 with TRBJ2-7, with TRBD2 identical over 8 bases. The V gene's germline CDR1 is MDHEN and CDR2 SYDVKM. This CDR3 spans 16 amino acids. The trim removed 2 bases at V and 0 bases at J, leaving 6 bases unmatched. The CDR3 coding sequence is TGTGCCAGCAGTTTAGAAACTAGCGGTCACTCCTACGAGCAGTACTTC. Protein: CASSLETSGHSYEQYF.

The chain recombines TRBV19 with TRBJ2-3; 8 bases agree with TRBD2. Trimming took 2 bases from V and 6 from J; bases not matched to a gene: 7. Per germline, CDR1 LNHDA and CDR2 SQIVND (reference sequence). The CDR3 contains 15 residues. Here the CDR3 reads CASSILAGFRDTQYF. The DNA of the CDR3 is TGTGCCAGTAGTATACTAGCGGGTTTTAGGGATACGCAGTATTTT.

The chain employs TRBV28 and TRBJ2-1, with D possibly matching TRBD2 (6 bases). Germline V gives CDR1 MDHEN, CDR2 SYDVKM. The CDR3 has 14 amino acids. V was pared by 5 bases and J by 7 bases, with 15 bases between. The CDR3 nucleotides read TGTGCCAGCAGTAACCGGCGGGGTGTAAATGAGCAGTTCTTC. The encoded protein is CASSNRRGVNEQFF.

The chain is built from TRBV4-1 and TRBJ2-4; maybe TRBD1 (6 bases). The CDR3 is made up of 15 amino acids. Germline V lookup: CDR1 MGHRA, CDR2 YSYEKL. Trimming stripped 1 base from V and 3 bases from J, with 10 bases between. CDR3 nucleotide sequence: TGCGCCAGCAGCCAAGCCCAGGGGTACAAAAACATTCAGTACTTC. Translated, it gives CASSQAQGYKNIQYF.

The gene calls are TRBV28 and TRBJ1-5; 9 bases fit TRBD1. Germline values: CDR1 MDHEN, CDR2 SYDVKM. The CDR3 loop spans 17 amino acids. The J segment lost 2 bases and the V segment lost 6 bases, leaving 11 bases of the junction unmatched. CDR3 region: CASSLYRGRMGNQPQHF. CDR3 nucleotides: TGTGCCAGCAGCCTCTACAGGGGGCGCATGGGCAATCAGCCCCAGCATTTT.

In DNA form, the CDR3 reads TGTGCCTGGAGCGAGAACACCGGGGAGCTGTTTTTT. This translates into CAWSENTGELFF. The chain joins TRBV30 to TRBJ2-2; D is uncertain. Trimming removed 3 bases from V and 1 base from J, with 3 bases in between. The CDR3 has 12 residues. Germline V gene sequence: CDR1 GTSNPN, CDR2 SVGIG (reference sequence). The full variable domain, its missing parts supplied by reference TRBV30 and TRBJ2-2, is SQTIHQWPATLVQPVGSPLSLECTVEGTSNPNLYWYRQAAGRGLQLLFYSVGIGQISSEVPQNLSASRPQDRQFILSSKKLLLSDSGFYLCAWSENTGELFFGEGSRLTVL.

This chain connects TRBV29-1 to TRBJ2-7; 9 positions agree with TRBD1. Germline CDR1 SQVTM, CDR2 ANQGSEA. There are 13 residues in the CDR3. V lost 6 bases, J lost 3 bases, and 6 bases stayed unmatched. CDR3 residues: CSVGGTGNYEQYF. CDR3 in DNA: TGCAGCGTCGGAGGGACAGGGAACTACGAGCAGTACTTC.

The chain combines TRBV27 with TRBJ2-1, with D tentatively TRBD2 (6 bases). The CDR3 runs to 16 residues. Trimming stripped 2 bases from V and 9 bases from J, with 20 bases between. Per the germline V gene, CDR1 is MNHEY and CDR2 is SMNVEV (reference sequence). CDR3 region: CASSLTFRGRFSEQFF. CDR3 DNA sequence: TGTGCCAGCAGTTTAACCTTCCGGGGGAGATTCAGTGAGCAGTTCTTC.

Remarks on this clone: Other nucleotide sequences from this sample produce the same CDR3. The CDR3 loop is CASSPLGTEAFF. The CDR3 region has the DNA TGTGCCAGCAGCCCACTCGGCACTGAAGCTTTCTTT. This chain links TRBV6-5 with TRBJ1-1; D remains ambiguous. The CDR3 covers 12 residues. Germline V lookup: CDR1 MNHEY, CDR2 SVGAGI. Trimming cost V 6 bases and J 4 bases, with 9 bases left between them.

The V gene is TRBV7-8, the J gene TRBJ2-7, with a tentative D call TRBD2 (5 bases). Germline assignment: CDR1 SGHVS and CDR2 FQNEAQ. Trimming cost V 5 bases and J 2 bases, with 10 bases left between them. CDR3 length: 13 amino acids. The CDR3 region is CASSTRGTYEQYF. The CDR3, as DNA: TGTGCCAGCAGCACCCGAGGGACCTACGAGCAGTACTTC.

The gene calls are TRBV13 and TRBJ2-7; D call uncertain. The germline V gene encodes CDR1 PRHDT and CDR2 FYEKMQ (reference sequence). Between the trimmed V and J ends, which lost 1 base and 0 bases, there was a span of 13 bases. The CDR3 consists of 16 residues. In nucleotides, the CDR3 is TGTGCCAGCAGCTTAGCTCAAGGACGGTTCTCCTACGAGCAGTACTTC. Translated, it gives CASSLAQGRFSYEQYF.

This sequence joins TRBV18 and TRBJ2-1, with D hard to call. This CDR3 is built from 12 residues. Germline CDR1 is KGHSH and CDR2 is LQKENI. V shed 6 bases and J shed 4 bases, with 7 bases lying between them. CDR3 sequence: CASSPIYNEQFF. For the CDR3, the DNA is TGTGCCAGCTCCCCCATTTACAATGAGCAGTTCTTC.

This chain uses TRBV4-1 with TRBJ2-3, with D possibly matching TRBD2 (6 bases). Trimming took off 0 bases at V and 0 bases at J, with 13 bases between the two ends. The CDR3 extends over 17 amino acids. Germline V gene sequence: CDR1 MGHRA, CDR2 YSYEKL. CDR3 loop: CASSQDGVGRSTDTQYF. DNA for the CDR3: TGCGCCAGCAGCCAAGATGGGGTAGGGAGGAGCACAGATACGCAGTATTTT.

The chain carries TRBV19 and TRBJ1-3, with D possibly TRBD1 on 5 matching bases. V shed 3 bases and J shed 0 bases, with 9 bases lying between them. The CDR3 loop spans 15 amino acids. Germline CDR1 reads LNHDA; CDR2 reads SQIVND (reference sequence). As DNA, the CDR3 is TGTGCCAGTAGTATGGTCGGGACCTCTGGAAACACCATATATTTT. Translating it yields CASSMVGTSGNTIYF. Full variable domain (remainder filled in from reference TRBV19 and TRBJ1-3): DGGITQSPKYLFRKEGQNVTLSCEQNLNHDAMYWYRQDPGQGLRLIYYSQIVNDFQKGDIAEGYSVSREKKESFPLTVTSAQKNPTAFYLCASSMVGTSGNTIYFGEGSWLTVV.